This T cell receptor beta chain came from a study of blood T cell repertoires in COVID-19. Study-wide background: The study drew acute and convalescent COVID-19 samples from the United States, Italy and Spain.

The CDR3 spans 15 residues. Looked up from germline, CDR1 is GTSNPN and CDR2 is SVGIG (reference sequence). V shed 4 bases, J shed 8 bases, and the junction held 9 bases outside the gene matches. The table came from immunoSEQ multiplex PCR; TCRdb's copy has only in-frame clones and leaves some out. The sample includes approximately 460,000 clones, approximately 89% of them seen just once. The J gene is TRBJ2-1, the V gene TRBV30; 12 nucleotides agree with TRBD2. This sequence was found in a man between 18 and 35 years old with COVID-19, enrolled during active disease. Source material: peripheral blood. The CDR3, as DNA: TGTGCCTGGACAGTTGGGACTAGCGGGTTTGATGAGCAGTTCTTC. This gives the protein CAWTVGTSGFDEQFF.